A selection of T cell receptor beta chains follows, all from one sample in a study of OX40 agonist ivuxolimab in advanced cancers. The assay was immunoSEQ multiplex PCR, and TCRdb's table has in-frame clones only and misses some. The data contain about 85,000 clones, 70% to 90% of them seen just once; the ten biggest clones take up approximately 2%. The sample was CD4+ or CD8+ T cells sorted from blood, taken in a trial of the OX40 agonist ivuxolimab. Receptors originate from an adult with an advanced solid tumor such as melanoma, head and neck, liver or kidney cancer. Each CDR3 is given with its conserved first and last residue. Each record gives: V gene, CDR3 protein.

V: TRBV19
CDR3: CASSIFVDQPQHF

V: TRBV5-4
CDR3: CASRRVTQDTGELFF

V: TRBV28
CDR3: CASWDRANQPQHF

V: TRBV10-2
CDR3: CASSDASRYTYEQYF

V: TRBV6-6
CDR3: CASSPGRNEKLFF

V: TRBV5-1
CDR3: CASSEGLAADTQYF

V: TRBV25-1
CDR3: CASRTGSGTQYF

V: TRBV4-1
CDR3: CASSQGGGYTF

V: TRBV6-1
CDR3: CASSEGGIGNTIYF

V: TRBV7-6
CDR3: CASSLVLSGTVPGELFF

V: TRBV28
CDR3: CASSAGQGAGNSPLHF

V: TRBV28
CDR3: CASSLSQGFAEAFF

V: TRBV11-3
CDR3: CASSLHSYEQYF

V: TRBV14
CDR3: CASSQDIRIKYF

V: TRBV7-2
CDR3: CASSFHTTNEKLFF

V: TRBV7-3
CDR3: CASSRGRGETQYF

V: TRBV19
CDR3: CASSIWPEDWGTEAFF

V: TRBV19
CDR3: CASSQGRLSYEQYF

V: TRBV5-1
CDR3: CASSHGGTYEQYF

V: TRBV11-2
CDR3: CASSPTSGGLYEQYF

V: TRBV5-3
CDR3: CASSFNRGGGYTF

V: TRBV5-6
CDR3: CASSLPLTGVGEQYF

V: TRBV18
CDR3: CASSPSRIHEQYF

V: TRBV18
CDR3: CASSPPGVQETQYF

V: TRBV5-6
CDR3: CASSWLQETQYF

V: TRBV27
CDR3: CASSLGIAGADEQYF

V: TRBV18
CDR3: CASSEGQGRDEKLFF

V: TRBV19
CDR3: CASRTGAIDQPQHF

V: TRBV19
CDR3: CARTGTSGGVEQFF

V: TRBV6-6
CDR3: CASSSANRNTNYGYTF

V: TRBV6-1
CDR3: CASSSPGVRTEAFF

V: TRBV29-1
CDR3: CSVEDRGRTYEQYF

V: TRBV18
CDR3: CASSPRVGGSNTEAFF

V: TRBV28
CDR3: CASSLISSNQPQHF

V: TRBV7-8
CDR3: CASSFDRVGEKLFF

V: TRBV25-1
CDR3: CASSGRGTDTQYF

V: TRBV29-1
CDR3: CSVSSIWDYPTGELFF

V: TRBV27
CDR3: CASSLSRTDTQYF

V: TRBV2
CDR3: CASSAGHRNTIYF

V: TRBV5-4
CDR3: CASSQEPLGGAQPQHF

V: TRBV5-4
CDR3: CASSLGTGNAYGYTF

V: TRBV6-1
CDR3: CASRPTVASYEQYF

V: TRBV5-4
CDR3: CASSSWTTEAFF

V: TRBV5-5
CDR3: CASSFGQGGQPQHF

V: TRBV16
CDR3: CASSPSRQGTNEKLFF

V: TRBV19
CDR3: CASSHDYRDGYF

V: TRBV28
CDR3: CASSYRVAGLAGGPPDTQYF

V: TRBV5-8
CDR3: CASSYETQYF

V: TRBV28
CDR3: CASSLLWNLDGYTF

V: TRBV10-3
CDR3: CAQWDGSNQPQHF

V: TRBV15
CDR3: CATSRDLRQGYNEQFF